This passage covers 17 T cell receptor beta chains from one sample sequenced in a study of T cells expressing NK-cell markers. Reprocessing the 5' RACE reads, TCRdb reports a single entry for every CDR3 protein and omits DNA. The sample table includes 200,000 to 300,000 distinct CDR3 sequences. Input material: blood T cells: a sorted CD56 or NKG2C T cell subset, CD4+ or CD8+ T cells, or bulk PBMC T cells (not recorded which). The receptors come from a man between 18 and 35 years old in good health.

The rearrangement joins TRBV5-1 to TRBJ2-1; TCRdb names TRBD1, which stays unverified in the absence of DNA. The CDR3 runs to 15 residues. Per germline, CDR1 SGHRS and CDR2 YFSETQ. The CDR3 here is CASSATGQGNNEQFF. Combining the CDR3 with reference TRBV5-1 and TRBJ2-1 gives the whole variable domain KAGVTQTPRYLIKTRGQQVTLSCSPISGHRSVSWYQQTPGQGLQFLFEYFSETQRNKGNFPGRFSGRQFSNSRSEMNVSTLELGDSALYLCASSATGQGNNEQFFGPGTRLTVL.

The V gene is TRBV11-3, the J gene TRBJ2-2; without DNA, the TCRdb call of TRBD1 cannot be checked. This CDR3 is 17 amino acids long. From germline, CDR1 is SGHNT and CDR2 YENEEA. This chain's CDR3 is CASSFYSRGANTGELFF.

The V call is TRBV28, the J call TRBJ2-7; TCRdb designates TRBD1, a call that cannot be tested without DNA. The CDR3 sequence is 14 residues long. Germline V gene lookup returns CDR1 MDHEN and CDR2 SYDVKM. The CDR3 loop is CASSPGQQPAEQYF. Variable domain in full (rest from reference TRBV28 and TRBJ2-7): DVKVTQSSRYLVKRTGEKVFLECVQDMDHENMFWYRQDPGLGLRLIYFSYDVKMKEKGDIPEGYSVSREKKERFSLILESASTNQTSMYLCASSPGQQPAEQYFGPGTRLTVT.

The chain is built from TRBV7-6 and TRBJ2-1; TCRdb gives TRBD2 as the D gene, but with no DNA this cannot be confirmed. Germline V gives CDR1 SGHVS, CDR2 FNYEAQ. CDR3 length equals 16 residues. CDR3 sequence: CASSLALGGARNEQFF. Variable domain in full (rest from reference TRBV7-6 and TRBJ2-1): GAGVSQSPRYKVTKRGQDVALRCDPISGHVSLYWYRQALGQGPEFLTYFNYEAQQDKSGLPNDRFSAERPEGSISTLTIQRTEQRDSAMYRCASSLALGGARNEQFFGPGTRLTVL.

The chain joins TRBV5-5 to TRBJ1-2; the D call from TCRdb, TRBD1, cannot be confirmed without DNA. The CDR3 is made up of 13 amino acids. From germline, CDR1 is SGHKS and CDR2 YYEKEE (reference sequence). Here the CDR3 reads CASSRPGQGRCTF.

This CDR3 reads CASSPSRNEQFF. The chain joins TRBV11-2 to TRBJ2-1. Germline CDR1 and CDR2: SGHAT and FQNNGV. The CDR3 is 12 amino acids.

The chain recombines TRBV30 with TRBJ2-5; TCRdb returns TRBD1, unconfirmable since there is no DNA. Germline CDR1 is GTSNPN and CDR2 is SVGIG (reference sequence). The CDR3 is made up of 11 amino acids. CDR3 residues: CAWSPRETQYF.

This rearrangement joins TRBV6-5 to TRBJ2-1; checking the TCRdb D call of TRBD2 is not possible without DNA. From germline, CDR1 is MNHEY and CDR2 SVGAGI. CDR3 length: 15 residues. The CDR3: CASRYSAAGYNEQFF.

CDR3 residues: CATAAYSGNSETQYF. The chain uses TRBV6-1 and TRBJ2-5; TCRdb outputs TRBD2, but without DNA this stays unchecked. The germline gives CDR1 MNHNS, CDR2 SASEGT. CDR3 length: 15 amino acids.

This sequence joins TRBV7-2 and TRBJ2-1; TCRdb designates TRBD1, a call that cannot be tested without DNA. The CDR3 runs to 15 residues. Germline V lookup: CDR1 SGHTA, CDR2 FQGNSA. The chain's CDR3 is CASSSPGGLTLKQFF.

The chain has TRBV5-1 and TRBJ2-3; TCRdb gives TRBD1 as the D gene, but with no DNA this cannot be confirmed. CDR1 is SGHRS and CDR2 is YFSETQ in the germline V gene. This CDR3 region has 15 residues. The CDR3 here is CASSFQAGTTDTQYF.

This chain connects TRBV14 to TRBJ1-2; TCRdb returns TRBD1, unconfirmable since there is no DNA. The CDR3 runs 13 residues. Germline V gene sequence: CDR1 SGHDN, CDR2 FVKESK. CDR3 amino acids: CASSLGQGYGYTF.

V and J are TRBV11-1 and TRBJ2-5. The germline gives CDR1 SGHAT, CDR2 FQDESV (reference sequence). The CDR3 contains 14 residues. The CDR3: CASSLGEPQETQYF.

The chain couples TRBV5-1 to TRBJ2-7; TCRdb's D call of TRBD1 is untestable without DNA. The CDR3 length is 15 residues. Germline V CDR1 and CDR2: SGHRS, YFSETQ. CDR3 sequence: CASSSSGTGLREQYF. The whole variable domain, filled in from reference TRBV5-1 and TRBJ2-7, reads KAGVTQTPRYLIKTRGQQVTLSCSPISGHRSVSWYQQTPGQGLQFLFEYFSETQRNKGNFPGRFSGRQFSNSRSEMNVSTLELGDSALYLCASSSSGTGLREQYFGPGTRLTVT.

This rearrangement joins TRBV12-3 or TRBV12-4 to TRBJ1-1; TCRdb names TRBD1, which stays unverified in the absence of DNA. The CDR3 consists of 16 residues. The CDR3 protein is CASRPGQRVRNTEAFF.

The chain is built from TRBV18 and TRBJ2-7. This CDR3 region has 11 residues. Germline V gene sequence: CDR1 KGHSH, CDR2 LQKENI. CDR3 sequence: CASSSKYEQYF. Complete variable domain (other parts from reference TRBV18 and TRBJ2-7): NAGVMQNPRHLVRRRGQEARLRCSPMKGHSHVYWYRQLPEEGLKFMVYLQKENIIDESGMPKERFSAEFPKEGPSILRIQQVVRGDSAAYFCASSSKYEQYFGPGTRLTVT.

This chain joins TRBV29-1 and TRBJ2-7. This CDR3 is 11 amino acids long. Germline CDR1 reads SQVTM; CDR2 reads ANQGSEA. CDR3 sequence reads: CSVFVYNEQYF.